Presented here are 17 T cell receptor beta chains from one specimen sequenced in a study of cytomegalovirus exposure and HLA in healthy donors. The PCR made use of 60 Vbeta and 13 Jbeta primers. Method: immunoSEQ multiplex PCR; TCRdb's copy keeps in-frame clones and lacks some. Its table records 45,000 to 55,000 clones. Sequenced sample: PBMCs. These receptors were taken from a woman in her forties or fifties in good health and CMV-seropositive.

V is TRBV10-2 and J is TRBJ1-1, with 7 bases that match TRBD1. V lost 3 bases and J lost 8; bases outside the gene matches: 3. The CDR3 has 12 amino acids. CDR1 is WSHSY, CDR2 SAAADI, per germline. This CDR3 is CASSEWGQEAFF. The DNA of the CDR3 is TGCGCCAGCAGTGAATGGGGACAGGAAGCTTTCTTT.

The rearrangement uses TRBV5-4 and TRBJ1-2, with 7 bases fitting TRBD1. The CDR3 is made up of 13 amino acids. The V and J ends lost 4 bases and 6 bases, in that order; junction bases with no gene match: 6. Looked up from germline, CDR1 is SGHNT and CDR2 is YYREEE (reference sequence). In DNA, the CDR3 is TGTGCCAGCAGCAAAACAGGGGAAGATGGCTACACCTTC. It yields the protein CASSKTGEDGYTF.

The V gene is TRBV19, the J gene TRBJ1-5; D gene unclear. The CDR3 spans 12 residues. Between the trimmed V and J ends, which lost 6 bases and 4 bases, there was a span of 7 bases. Germline lookup yields CDR1 LNHDA and CDR2 SQIVND (reference sequence). The chain's CDR3 is CASRGSNQPQHF. DNA of the CDR3: TGTGCCAGTAGGGGGAGTAATCAGCCCCAGCATTTT.

The rearrangement uses TRBV10-3 and TRBJ2-1, with 13 bases that match TRBD2. Germline V gene lookup returns CDR1 ENHRY and CDR2 SYGVKD. This CDR3 has 14 amino acids. The trim removed 6 bases at V and 7 bases at J, leaving 3 bases unmatched. The CDR3 DNA is TGTGCCATCAGCACTAGCGGGAGGGCGAATGAGCAGTTCTTC. Its protein is CAISTSGRANEQFF.

The rearrangement uses TRBV28 and TRBJ2-6, with TRBD1 matching 10 bases. V shed 6 bases and J 8 bases; nucleotides not matched to a gene: 4. Germline CDR1 and CDR2: MDHEN and SYDVKM. CDR3 size: 14 residues. The CDR3 loop is CASRTGGPPNVLTF. The CDR3 DNA is TGTGCCAGCAGGACAGGGGGCCCCCCCAACGTCCTGACTTTC.

V and J are TRBV5-1 and TRBJ1-6, with 8 bases lining up with TRBD1. Germline V CDR1 and CDR2: SGHRS, YFSETQ. The trim removed 4 bases at V and 5 bases at J, leaving 14 bases unmatched. The length of the CDR3 is 18 residues. The CDR3 coding sequence is TGCGCCAGCAGCAGGGCCCCTCAGGGGGCCGATAATAATTCACCCCTCCACTTT. It translates to CASSRAPQGADNNSPLHF.

The chain has TRBV4-1 and TRBJ2-2, with D maybe TRBD1 (6 bases). Germline CDR1 is MGHRA and CDR2 is YSYEKL. V was shortened by 0 bases and J by 6 bases, with 14 bases between the two germline ends. This CDR3 region has 16 residues. In DNA, the CDR3 is TGCGCCAGCAGCCAAGAGGGAACAGGGAGACCCGGGGAGCTGTTTTTT. Protein sequence: CASSQEGTGRPGELFF.

The genes are TRBV7-2 and TRBJ1-1; perhaps TRBD1 as D (5 bases). CDR1 is SGHTA, CDR2 FQGNSA, per germline. CDR3 length: 13 amino acids. Trimming stripped 5 bases from V and 1 base from J, with 8 bases between. The CDR3 here is CASSTGRNTEAFF. CDR3 DNA sequence: TGTGCCAGCAGCACAGGACGGAACACTGAAGCTTTCTTT.

The chain joins TRBV7-6 to TRBJ2-2; D remains ambiguous. The CDR3 is 13 residues long. Germline V gene lookup returns CDR1 SGHVS and CDR2 FNYEAQ. V was cut by 1 base and J by 6 bases, with 6 bases left in between. The CDR3: CASSLDSAGELFF. In DNA form, the CDR3 reads TGTGCCAGCAGCTTAGATTCGGCCGGGGAGCTGTTTTTT.

The J gene is TRBJ2-1, the V gene TRBV5-1; 7 bases are shared with TRBD2. Germline assignment: CDR1 SGHRS and CDR2 YFSETQ. V dropped 0 bases and J dropped 9; count of bases not matched to a gene: 6. This CDR3 is 14 amino acids long. The CDR3 protein is CASSLDETSSEQFF. CDR3 DNA sequence: TGCGCCAGCAGCTTGGACGAGACTAGCAGTGAGCAGTTCTTC.

J is TRBJ1-3 and V is TRBV7-2; weak D call: TRBD1 (6 bases). This CDR3 has 15 amino acids. V was pared by 3 bases and J by 0 bases, with 9 bases between. CDR1 and CDR2 from the germline V gene are SGHTA and FQGNSA. DNA for the CDR3: TGTGCCAGCAGCTTCCGACAGGTCTCTGGAAACACCATATATTTT. Amino acid sequence: CASSFRQVSGNTIYF.

The chain carries TRBV7-2 and TRBJ1-2; D remains ambiguous. Trimming took 2 bases from V and 8 from J, leaving 12 bases between them. The CDR3 consists of 13 residues. The germline gives CDR1 SGHTA, CDR2 FQGNSA. CDR3 sequence (DNA): TGTGCCAGCAGCTTACCGGGATTTCCGGGCTACACCTTC. Encoded protein: CASSLPGFPGYTF. The complete variable domain, with remaining parts taken from reference TRBV7-2 and TRBJ1-2, reads GAGVSQSPSNKVTEKGKDVELRCDPISGHTALYWYRQSLGQGLEFLIYFQGNSAPDKSGLPSDRFSAERTGGSVSTLTIQRTQQEDSAVYLCASSLPGFPGYTFGSGTRLTVV.

Here the CDR3 reads CASSEPRDRAMNTEAFF. The CDR3 nucleotides are TGTGCCAGCAGTGAGCCCCGGGACAGGGCGATGAACACTGAAGCTTTCTTT. V is TRBV6-1 and J is TRBJ1-1; 9 positions agree with TRBD1. Germline CDR1 and CDR2: MNHNS and SASEGT. The CDR3 consists of 17 residues. The junction had 8 bases not matched to a gene; V was cut back by 3 bases and J by 0 bases.

V is TRBV5-4 and J is TRBJ1-2; 7 bases agree with TRBD1. This CDR3 region has 14 residues. With 5 bases clipped from V and 8 bases from J, the junction kept 12 bases outside the gene matches. Germline CDR1 and CDR2: SGHNT and YYREEE (reference sequence). For the CDR3, the DNA is TGTGCCAGCAGATACGGGACAGTCCCCGGGGGCTACACCTTC. This codes for CASRYGTVPGGYTF.

This sequence joins TRBV28 and TRBJ1-1, with a tentative D call TRBD1 (5 bases). The CDR3 is 16 amino acids. Per germline, CDR1 MDHEN and CDR2 SYDVKM. Trimming removed 1 base from V and 5 bases from J, with 17 bases in between. The CDR3 nucleotides read TGTGCCAGCAGTTTATCCTTGACACGGGGGAGGACTGAAGCTTTCTTT. Its protein is CASSLSLTRGRTEAFF.

The rearrangement joins TRBV7-9 to TRBJ1-6; D perhaps matches TRBD1 (6 bases). Germline loops: CDR1 SEHNR, CDR2 FQNEAQ (reference sequence). The length of the CDR3 is 16 residues. V was shortened by 4 bases and J by 4 bases, with 14 bases between the two germline ends. This CDR3 is CASSSSTGTYNSPLHF. CDR3 bases: TGTGCCAGCAGCTCTAGTACCGGGACATATAATTCACCCCTCCACTTT.

This rearrangement joins TRBV4-1 to TRBJ2-3; the match to TRBD2 covers 9 bases. Trimming at V came to 3 bases and at J to 4 bases, leaving 8 bases not matched to a gene. There are 16 residues in the CDR3. In germline, CDR1 is MGHRA, CDR2 YSYEKL. CDR3 in amino acids: CASSHPTSGGADTQYF. In DNA form, the CDR3 reads TGCGCCAGCAGCCACCCGACTAGCGGTGGTGCAGATACGCAGTATTTT.